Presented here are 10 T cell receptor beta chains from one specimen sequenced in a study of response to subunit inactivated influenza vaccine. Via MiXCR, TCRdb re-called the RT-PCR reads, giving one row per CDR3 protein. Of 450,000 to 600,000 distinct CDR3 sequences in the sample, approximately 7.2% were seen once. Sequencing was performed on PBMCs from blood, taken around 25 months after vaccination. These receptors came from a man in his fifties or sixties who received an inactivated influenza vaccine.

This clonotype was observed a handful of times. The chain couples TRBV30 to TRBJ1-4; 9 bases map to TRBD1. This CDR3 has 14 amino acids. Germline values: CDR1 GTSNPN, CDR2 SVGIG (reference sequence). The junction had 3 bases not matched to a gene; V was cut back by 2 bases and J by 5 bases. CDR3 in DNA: TGTGCCTGGAGTAGACAGGGGGTAAATGAAAAACTGTTTTTT. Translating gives CAWSRQGVNEKLFF. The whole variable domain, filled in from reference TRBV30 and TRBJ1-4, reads SQTIHQWPATLVQPVGSPLSLECTVEGTSNPNLYWYRQAAGRGLQLLFYSVGIGQISSEVPQNLSASRPQDRQFILSSKKLLLSDSGFYLCAWSRQGVNEKLFFGSGTQLSVL.

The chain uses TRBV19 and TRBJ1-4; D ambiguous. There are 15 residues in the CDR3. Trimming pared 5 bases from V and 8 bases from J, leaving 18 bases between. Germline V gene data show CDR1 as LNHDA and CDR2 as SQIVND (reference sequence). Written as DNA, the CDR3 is TGTGCCAGTAGTGCCCGTTACGGGTCTGGAGAAAAACTGTTTTTT. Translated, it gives CASSARYGSGEKLFF.

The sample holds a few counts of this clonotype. The CDR3 DNA follows: TGTGCCAGCAGTTATGAGACAGGGCGAAGCTCCTACGAGCAGTACTTC. Amino acid sequence: CASSYETGRSSYEQYF. This chain connects TRBV6-2 or TRBV6-3 to TRBJ2-7, with TRBD1 identical over 7 bases. The CDR3 sequence is 16 residues long. Germline CDR1 reads MNHEY; CDR2 reads SVGEGT. V trimming: 3 bases; J trimming: 0 bases; junction bases outside the gene matches: 8.

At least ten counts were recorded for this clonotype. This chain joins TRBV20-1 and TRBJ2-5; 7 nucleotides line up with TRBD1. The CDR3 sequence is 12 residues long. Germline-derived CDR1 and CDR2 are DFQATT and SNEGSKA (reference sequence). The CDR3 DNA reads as TGCAGCGAACAGGGGCTACAAGAGACCCAGTACTTC. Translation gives CSEQGLQETQYF.

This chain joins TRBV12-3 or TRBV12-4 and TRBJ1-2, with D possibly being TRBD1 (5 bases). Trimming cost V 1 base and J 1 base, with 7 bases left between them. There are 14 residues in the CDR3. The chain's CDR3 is CASSLDRNNYGYTF. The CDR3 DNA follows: TGTGCCAGCAGTTTAGACAGGAATAACTATGGCTACACCTTC.

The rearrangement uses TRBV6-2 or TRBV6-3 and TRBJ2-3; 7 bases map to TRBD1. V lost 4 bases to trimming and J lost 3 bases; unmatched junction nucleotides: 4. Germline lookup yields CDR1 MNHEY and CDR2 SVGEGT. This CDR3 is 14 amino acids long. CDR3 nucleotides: TGTGCCAGCAGTTGGGGACAGTTTACAGATACGCAGTATTTT. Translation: CASSWGQFTDTQYF.

CDR3 amino acids: CASNRPSTEAFF. The CDR3, as DNA: TGTGCCAGCAACAGACCATCCACTGAAGCTTTCTTT. The rearrangement uses TRBV12-3 or TRBV12-4 and TRBJ1-1; D gene uncertain. The CDR3 is 12 residues long. The ends were cut back, 7 bases at V and 4 bases at J, with 10 bases in the middle.

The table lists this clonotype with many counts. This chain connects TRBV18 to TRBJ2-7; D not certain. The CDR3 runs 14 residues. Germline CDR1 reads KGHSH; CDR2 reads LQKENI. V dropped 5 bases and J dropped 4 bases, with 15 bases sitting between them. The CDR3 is CASSDPHGGYEQYF. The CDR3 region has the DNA TGTGCCAGCTCAGATCCCCACGGCGGTTACGAGCAGTACTTC.

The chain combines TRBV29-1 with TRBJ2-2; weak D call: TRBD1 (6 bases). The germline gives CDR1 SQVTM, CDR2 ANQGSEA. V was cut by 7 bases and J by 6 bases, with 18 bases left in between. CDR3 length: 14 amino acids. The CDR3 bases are TGCAGCGCCGTCACAGGGAAGGTTCCCGGGGAGCTGTTTTTT. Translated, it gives CSAVTGKVPGELFF.

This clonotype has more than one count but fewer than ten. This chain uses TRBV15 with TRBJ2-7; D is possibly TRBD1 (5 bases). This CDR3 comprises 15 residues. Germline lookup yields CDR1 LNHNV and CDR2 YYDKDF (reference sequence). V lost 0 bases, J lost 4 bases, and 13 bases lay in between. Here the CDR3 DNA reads TGTGCCACCAGCAGAGATCGCCAGGGCAAGTACGAGCAGTACTTC. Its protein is CATSRDRQGKYEQYF.